A selection of T cell receptor beta chains follows, all from one sample in a study of blood T cells in healthy people across ages. TCRdb passed the 5' RACE reads through MiXCR, listing each CDR3 protein once. Of about 1.4 million distinct CDR3 sequences listed, approximately 63% are singletons. Sequencing was performed on blood. The receptor source for this set is a man aged 18 to 29 in good health. The CDR3 runs from the conserved cysteine through the conserved F or W. The order of the fields is clone size, J gene, D gene, V gene, CDR3 protein, CDR3 DNA. A D gene is named only where the DNA matches it firmly. The size entry is marked missing in some rows and otherwise reads once, few, many or a size class.

size: few; J: TRBJ2-2; D: NA; V: TRBV6-4; CDR3: CASKRGTNTGELFF; DNA: TGTGCCAGCAAAAGGGGGACGAACACCGGGGAGCTGTTTTTT
size: NA; J: TRBJ2-2; D: NA; V: TRBV24-1; CDR3: CATSDSRGVGAVGELFF; DNA: TGTGCCACCAGTGATTCCCGTGGTGTAGGGGCGGTCGGGGAGCTGTTTTTT
size: few; J: TRBJ1-2; D: NA; V: TRBV4-2; CDR3: CASSQNRVGYGGYTF; DNA: TGTGCCAGCAGCCAGAACCGCGTAGGATACGGTGGCTACACCTTC
size: many; J: TRBJ1-2; D: TRBD1; V: TRBV5-1; CDR3: CASSPGTGGYGYTF; DNA: TGTGCCAGCAGCCCAGGGACAGGGGGTTATGGCTACACCTTC
size: NA; J: TRBJ2-7; D: TRBD2; V: TRBV7-2; CDR3: CACSLGGSGTDEQYF; DNA: TGTGCCTGCAGCTTAGGCGGGAGCGGGACCGACGAGCAGTACTTC
size: NA; J: TRBJ2-2; D: TRBD1; V: TRBV29-1; CDR3: CSVVGQGAVNTGELFF; DNA: TGCAGCGTTGTCGGACAGGGGGCAGTCAACACCGGGGAGCTGTTTTTT
size: few; J: TRBJ2-5; D: NA; V: TRBV7-2; CDR3: CASSLRRGWQETQYF; DNA: TGTGCCAGCAGCTTACGTCGAGGATGGCAAGAGACCCAGTACTTC
size: NA; J: TRBJ2-5; D: TRBD1; V: TRBV6-5; CDR3: CASSPRDRVHQETQYF; DNA: TGTGCCAGCAGTCCTCGGGACAGGGTACACCAAGAGACCCAGTACTTC
size: NA; J: TRBJ2-7; D: TRBD2; V: TRBV5-1; CDR3: CASHTGTSGYEQYF; DNA: TGCGCCAGCCATACCGGGACTAGCGGCTACGAGCAGTACTTC
size: NA; J: TRBJ2-3; D: TRBD2; V: TRBV7-2; CDR3: CASSSRGGTTDTQYF; DNA: TGTGCCAGCAGCTCGCGGGGGGGAACCACAGATACGCAGTATTTT
size: few; J: TRBJ1-2; D: TRBD1; V: TRBV7-9; CDR3: CASSVGTGGDGYTF; DNA: TGTGCCAGCAGCGTAGGGACAGGGGGCGACGGCTACACCTTC
size: NA; J: TRBJ2-2; D: NA; V: TRBV4-1; CDR3: CASRLGGAGELFF; DNA: TGCGCCAGCCGCCTTGGGGGAGCCGGGGAGCTGTTTTTT
size: NA; J: TRBJ2-5; D: TRBD2; V: TRBV29-1; CDR3: CSVGFSGGAETQYF; DNA: TGCAGCGTTGGATTCAGCGGGGGGGCTGAGACCCAGTACTTC
size: few; J: TRBJ2-4; D: TRBD1; V: TRBV27; CDR3: CASSSQGAQNIQYF; DNA: TGTGCCAGCAGTTCCCAGGGGGCTCAAAACATTCAGTACTTC
size: few; J: TRBJ2-7; D: NA; V: TRBV12-3/TRBV12-4; CDR3: CASTVDRGSYEQYF; DNA: TGTGCCAGCACCGTGGACCGAGGGTCCTACGAGCAGTACTTC
size: NA; J: TRBJ2-5; D: NA; V: TRBV29-1; CDR3: CSTEGGRETQYF; DNA: TGCAGCACGGAAGGGGGGAGGGAGACCCAGTACTTC
size: few; J: TRBJ1-2; D: NA; V: TRBV12-3/TRBV12-4; CDR3: CASSLGGLGGYTF; DNA: TGTGCCAGCAGTTTGGGCGGTCTCGGTGGCTACACCTTC
size: once; J: TRBJ1-2; D: NA; V: TRBV20-1; CDR3: CSAQATVNYGYTF; DNA: TGCAGTGCGCAAGCGACAGTTAACTATGGCTACACCTTC
size: few; J: TRBJ1-6; D: NA; V: TRBV25-1; CDR3: CASRTYNSPLHF; DNA: TGTGCCAGCAGGACCTATAATTCACCCCTCCACTTT
size: NA; J: TRBJ1-2; D: NA; V: TRBV20-1; CDR3: CSASTQNYGYTF; DNA: TGCAGTGCTAGTACACAGAACTATGGCTACACCTTC
size: NA; J: TRBJ2-3; D: NA; V: TRBV2; CDR3: CASSEVGQGTDTQYF; DNA: TGTGCCAGCAGTGAAGTTGGACAAGGCACAGATACGCAGTATTTT
size: NA; J: TRBJ2-3; D: TRBD2; V: TRBV7-6; CDR3: CASSSTGTSADTQYF; DNA: TGTGCCAGCAGCTCAACCGGGACTAGCGCGGATACGCAGTATTTT
size: NA; J: TRBJ2-5; D: TRBD1; V: TRBV4-1; CDR3: CPSSLRTGTTTQYF; DNA: TGCCCCAGCAGCCTACGGACAGGGACGACGACCCAGTACTTC
size: NA; J: TRBJ1-1; D: NA; V: TRBV12-3/TRBV12-4; CDR3: CASSSSGPENTEAFF; DNA: TGTGCCAGCAGTTCCTCCGGGCCAGAGAACACTGAAGCTTTCTTT
size: NA; J: TRBJ2-7; D: NA; V: TRBV5-5; CDR3: CASSTTYLSYEQYF; DNA: TGTGCCAGCAGCACCACCTACCTCTCCTACGAGCAGTACTTC
size: few; J: TRBJ2-5; D: TRBD2; V: TRBV2; CDR3: CASSGYGGGQETQYF; DNA: TGTGCCAGCAGTGGCTATGGCGGGGGACAAGAGACCCAGTACTTC
size: NA; J: TRBJ2-6; D: NA; V: TRBV3-1; CDR3: CASSQAVTRGSGANVLTF; DNA: TGTGCCAGCAGCCAAGCAGTGACTCGGGGCTCTGGGGCCAACGTCCTGACTTTC
size: NA; J: TRBJ2-5; D: NA; V: TRBV2; CDR3: CASPRKETQYF; DNA: TGTGCCAGCCCTCGTAAGGAGACCCAGTACTTC
size: NA; J: TRBJ2-4; D: NA; V: TRBV5-5; CDR3: CASSPTGTQETQNF; DNA: TGTGCCAGCAGTCCGACAGGTACCCAAGAGACCCAGAACTTC
size: NA; J: TRBJ1-2; D: NA; V: TRBV20-1; CDR3: CSAQRQSYGYTF; DNA: TGCAGTGCCCAAAGACAGTCCTATGGCTACACCTTC
size: NA; J: TRBJ2-7; D: NA; V: TRBV5-1; CDR3: CASRTESYEQYF; DNA: TGCGCCAGCCGGACAGAGTCCTACGAGCAGTACTTC
size: NA; J: TRBJ2-3; D: NA; V: TRBV7-6; CDR3: CASSLAYMAEPTDTQYF; DNA: TGTGCCAGCAGCTTAGCGTATATGGCAGAACCAACAGATACGCAGTATTTT
size: few; J: TRBJ1-2; D: NA; V: TRBV29-1; CDR3: CSVENRHSERSRYGYTF; DNA: TGCAGCGTTGAAAATCGGCATTCGGAAAGATCTCGCTACGGCTACACCTTC
size: NA; J: TRBJ2-3; D: NA; V: TRBV7-2; CDR3: CASRRDGDTQYF; DNA: TGTGCCAGCAGACGGGACGGGGATACGCAGTATTTT
size: few; J: TRBJ2-1; D: NA; V: TRBV25-1; CDR3: CASSGLGSSYNEQFF; DNA: TGTGCCAGCAGTGGCCTTGGCAGCTCCTACAATGAGCAGTTCTTC
size: NA; J: TRBJ2-3; D: NA; V: TRBV4-1; CDR3: CASSQDQADTQYF; DNA: TGCGCCAGCAGCCAAGATCAGGCAGATACGCAGTATTTT
size: few; J: TRBJ2-2; D: TRBD1; V: TRBV28; CDR3: CASLGGQAESGELFF; DNA: TGTGCCAGCCTCGGGGGACAGGCAGAGTCCGGGGAGCTGTTTTTT
size: NA; J: TRBJ2-3; D: TRBD2; V: TRBV20-1; CDR3: CSARPSGRLNTQYF; DNA: TGCAGTGCACGTCCTAGCGGGAGGTTGAATACGCAGTATTTT
size: NA; J: TRBJ2-3; D: TRBD2; V: TRBV20-1; CDR3: CSAPVRTSRDTQYF; DNA: TGCAGTGCCCCAGTGCGGACTAGCCGAGATACGCAGTATTTT
size: few; J: TRBJ2-3; D: TRBD2; V: TRBV29-1; CDR3: CSVERTSGGTDTQYF; DNA: TGCAGCGTTGAAAGGACTAGCGGGGGGACAGATACGCAGTATTTT
size: few; J: TRBJ2-7; D: NA; V: TRBV7-2; CDR3: CASSPGGGGVYEQYF; DNA: TGTGCCAGCAGCCCCGGCGGAGGGGGGGTTTACGAGCAGTACTTC
size: few; J: TRBJ2-2; D: NA; V: TRBV4-1; CDR3: CASSQSDRNTGELFF; DNA: TGCGCCAGCAGCCAGTCGGACAGGAACACCGGGGAGCTGTTTTTT
size: NA; J: TRBJ2-7; D: NA; V: TRBV20-1; CDR3: CAGALDKAYEQYF; DNA: TGCGCTGGTGCTTTAGACAAGGCCTACGAGCAGTACTTC
size: NA; J: TRBJ2-7; D: NA; V: TRBV20-1; CDR3: CSASPNLGSYEQYF; DNA: TGCAGTGCTAGTCCCAATTTGGGAAGCTACGAGCAGTACTTC
size: NA; J: TRBJ1-2; D: NA; V: TRBV6-5; CDR3: CASSSGPPGYTF; DNA: TGTGCCAGCAGTTCTGGACCTCCTGGCTACACCTTC
size: NA; J: TRBJ2-1; D: NA; V: TRBV20-1; CDR3: CSAPTHSFSNEQFF; DNA: TGCAGTGCTCCGACACATTCATTCTCCAATGAGCAGTTCTTC
size: NA; J: TRBJ2-7; D: NA; V: TRBV10-3; CDR3: CAISDGTDSYEQYF; DNA: TGTGCCATCAGTGACGGGACGGACTCCTACGAGCAGTACTTC
size: NA; J: TRBJ2-1; D: NA; V: TRBV5-1; CDR3: CASSWARPSYNEQFF; DNA: TGCGCCAGCAGCTGGGCCAGACCCTCCTACAATGAGCAGTTCTTC
size: NA; J: TRBJ2-3; D: NA; V: TRBV5-1; CDR3: CASSLEGRGVADTQYF; DNA: TGCGCCAGCAGCTTGGAGGGCAGGGGGGTCGCAGATACGCAGTATTTT
size: NA; J: TRBJ2-7; D: NA; V: TRBV20-1; CDR3: CSARVPPYRDEQYF; DNA: TGCAGTGCTAGAGTGCCCCCTTACAGGGACGAGCAGTACTTC
size: once; J: TRBJ2-5; D: NA; V: TRBV12-3/TRBV12-4; CDR3: CASRLAGAQTQYF; DNA: TGTGCCAGCAGATTGGCAGGGGCGCAGACCCAGTACTTC
size: NA; J: TRBJ2-5; D: NA; V: TRBV3-1; CDR3: CASSQDTTQEIQYF; DNA: TGTGCCAGCAGCCAAGACACAACCCAAGAGATCCAGTACTTC
size: few; J: TRBJ1-2; D: NA; V: TRBV12-3/TRBV12-4; CDR3: CASSLDGLSGYTF; DNA: TGTGCCAGCAGTTTGGACGGTTTGAGTGGCTACACCTTC
size: NA; J: TRBJ2-1; D: NA; V: TRBV29-1; CDR3: CSVRVNNEQFF; DNA: TGCAGCGTCCGAGTAAACAATGAGCAGTTCTTC
size: NA; J: TRBJ2-1; D: NA; V: TRBV7-9; CDR3: CASSPRESGLVNEQFF; DNA: TGTGCCAGCAGCCCCAGAGAAAGCGGGCTGGTCAATGAGCAGTTCTTC
size: NA; J: TRBJ1-2; D: NA; V: TRBV29-1; CDR3: CSVDRRSGAPGVGPNYGYTF; DNA: TGCAGCGTTGATCGTCGGTCCGGGGCCCCAGGCGTGGGGCCTAACTATGGCTACACCTTC
size: NA; J: TRBJ2-7; D: TRBD1; V: TRBV6-2/TRBV6-3; CDR3: CASSPQKGTAKSYEQYF; DNA: TGTGCCAGCTCCCCCCAAAAGGGGACAGCAAAGTCCTACGAGCAGTACTTC